These T cell receptor beta chains were read from a single sample in a study of cytomegalovirus exposure and HLA in healthy donors. Sequencing used immunoSEQ multiplex PCR; TCRdb keeps in-frame clones, though not all of them. The profile shows about 160,000 clones, more than 65% of them singletons. The sample consisted of PBMCs. The source of these receptors is a woman in her 50s in good health and CMV-seronegative. Each CDR3 is given with its conserved first and last residue. The D gene is left open where the match is weak.

V gene	D gene	CDR3 protein
TRBV7-2	NA	CASSLQGNTGELFF
TRBV18	TRBD1	CASHRDRGAYEQYF
TRBV28	NA	CASSFVQGTEAFF
TRBV4-2	NA	CASSQDRTEETQYF
TRBV7-2	TRBD2	CASSRSGRSDNEQFF
TRBV6-5	TRBD2	CASAALAGAHSEQYF
TRBV7-2	TRBD1	CASSLDRGNQPQHF
TRBV28	NA	CASSLREYYNEQFF
TRBV10-3	NA	CAISEEKGQGNQPQHF
TRBV28	TRBD1	CASSALGQEAFF
TRBV25-1	TRBD1	CASGRQGITGELFF
TRBV28	NA	CASRYRAQDTGELFF
TRBV7-7	NA	CASSLILSSYNEQFF
TRBV27	TRBD2	CASSSSPAGATYEQYF
TRBV6-5	TRBD1	CASSYQGQGAGEQYF
TRBV20-1	NA	CSASRTEAFF
TRBV28	NA	CASISSAWIRGELFYGYTF
TRBV4-3	NA	CASSQGQVPYEQYF
TRBV5-8	NA	CASSSYRDTEAFF
TRBV19	NA	CASSIAGSLLSYGYTF